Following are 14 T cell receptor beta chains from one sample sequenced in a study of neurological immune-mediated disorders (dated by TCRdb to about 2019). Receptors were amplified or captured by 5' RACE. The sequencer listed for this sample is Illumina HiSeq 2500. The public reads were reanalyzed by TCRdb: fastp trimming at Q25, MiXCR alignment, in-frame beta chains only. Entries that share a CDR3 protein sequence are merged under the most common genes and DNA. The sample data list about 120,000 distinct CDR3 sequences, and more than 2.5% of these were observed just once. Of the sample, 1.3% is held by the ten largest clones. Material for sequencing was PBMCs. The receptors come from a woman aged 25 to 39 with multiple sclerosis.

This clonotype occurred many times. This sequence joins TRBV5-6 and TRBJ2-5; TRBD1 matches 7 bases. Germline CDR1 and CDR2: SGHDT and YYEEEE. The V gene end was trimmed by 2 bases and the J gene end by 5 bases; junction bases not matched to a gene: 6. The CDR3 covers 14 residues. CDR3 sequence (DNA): TGTGCCAGCAGCTTCAAGGGGGCGCAGGAGACCCAGTACTTC. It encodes CASSFKGAQETQYF.

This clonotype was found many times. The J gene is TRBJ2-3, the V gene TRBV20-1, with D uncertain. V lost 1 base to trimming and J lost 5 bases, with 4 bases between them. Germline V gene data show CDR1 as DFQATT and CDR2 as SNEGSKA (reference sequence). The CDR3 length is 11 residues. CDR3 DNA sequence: TGCAGTGCTAGAGGAGTAGATACGCAGTATTTT. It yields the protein CSARGVDTQYF.

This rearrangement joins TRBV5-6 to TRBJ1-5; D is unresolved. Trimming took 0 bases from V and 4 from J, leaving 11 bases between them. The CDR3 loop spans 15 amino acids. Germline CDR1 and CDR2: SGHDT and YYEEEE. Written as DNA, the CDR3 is TGTGCCAGCAGCTTGGGTGGCGCCTATAATCAGCCCCAGCATTTT. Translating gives CASSLGGAYNQPQHF.

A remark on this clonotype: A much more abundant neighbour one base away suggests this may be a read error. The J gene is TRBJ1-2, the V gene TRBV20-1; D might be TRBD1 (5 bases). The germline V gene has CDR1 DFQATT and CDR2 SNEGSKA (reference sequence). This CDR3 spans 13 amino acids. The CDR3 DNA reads TGCAGTGCGAGACTCCAGGGTTCGGATGGCCACACCTTC. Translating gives CSARLQGSDGHTF.

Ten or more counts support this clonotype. The CDR3 region has the DNA TGTGCCACCCTTTCTAGCACAGATACGCAGTATTTT. Translated: CATLSSTDTQYF. The genes are TRBV6-5 and TRBJ2-3; D ambiguous. Germline V CDR1 and CDR2: MNHEY, SVGAGI. The CDR3 consists of 12 residues. V shed 10 bases and J shed 0 bases, with 8 bases lying between them.

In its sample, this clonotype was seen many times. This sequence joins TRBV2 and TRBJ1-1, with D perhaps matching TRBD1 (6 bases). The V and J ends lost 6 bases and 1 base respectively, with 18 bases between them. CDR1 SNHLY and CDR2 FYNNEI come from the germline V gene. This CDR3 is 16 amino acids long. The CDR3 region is CASRLSRTASNTEAFF. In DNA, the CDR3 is TGTGCCAGCAGACTAAGTAGGACAGCGTCGAACACTGAAGCTTTCTTT. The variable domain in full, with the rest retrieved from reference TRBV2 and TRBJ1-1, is EPEVTQTPSHQVTQMGQEVILRCVPISNHLYFYWYRQILGQKVEFLVSFYNNEISEKSEIFDDQFSVERPDGSNFTLKIRSTKLEDSAMYFCASRLSRTASNTEAFFGQGTRLTVV.

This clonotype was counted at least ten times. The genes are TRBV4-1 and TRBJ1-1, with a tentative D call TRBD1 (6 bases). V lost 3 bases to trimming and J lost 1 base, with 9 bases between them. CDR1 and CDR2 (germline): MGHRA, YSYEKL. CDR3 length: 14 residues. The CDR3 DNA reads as TGCGCCAGCAGCCACCTACAGGGGAACACTGAAGCTTTCTTT. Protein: CASSHLQGNTEAFF.

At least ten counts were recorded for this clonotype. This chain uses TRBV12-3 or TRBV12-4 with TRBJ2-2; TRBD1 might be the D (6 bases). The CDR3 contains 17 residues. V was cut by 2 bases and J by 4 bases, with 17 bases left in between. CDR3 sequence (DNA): TGTGCCAGCAGTTTATGGGTAGGGGGTCACGGCACCGGGGAGCTGTTTTTT. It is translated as CASSLWVGGHGTGELFF.

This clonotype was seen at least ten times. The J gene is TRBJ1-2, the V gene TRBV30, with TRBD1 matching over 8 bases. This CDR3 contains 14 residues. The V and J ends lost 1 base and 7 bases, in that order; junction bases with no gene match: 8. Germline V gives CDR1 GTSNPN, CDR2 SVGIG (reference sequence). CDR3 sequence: CAWSAADRGLGYTF. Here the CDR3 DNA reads TGTGCCTGGAGTGCCGCAGACAGGGGTCTTGGCTACACCTTC.

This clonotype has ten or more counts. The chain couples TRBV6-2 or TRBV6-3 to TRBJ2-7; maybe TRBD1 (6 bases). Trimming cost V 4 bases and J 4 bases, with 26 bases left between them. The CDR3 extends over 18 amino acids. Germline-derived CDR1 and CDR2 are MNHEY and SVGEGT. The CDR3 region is CASSSDQTKRGQRYEQYF. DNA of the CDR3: TGTGCCAGCAGTTCCGACCAAACGAAACGAGGACAGAGATACGAGCAGTACTTC.

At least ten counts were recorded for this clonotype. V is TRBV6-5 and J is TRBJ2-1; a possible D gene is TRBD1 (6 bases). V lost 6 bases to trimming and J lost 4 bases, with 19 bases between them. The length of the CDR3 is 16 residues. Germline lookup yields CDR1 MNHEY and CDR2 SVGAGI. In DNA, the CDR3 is TGTGCCAGCAGGCTGGGGGCGGAGATGAGGTACAATGAGCAGTTCTTC. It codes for CASRLGAEMRYNEQFF.

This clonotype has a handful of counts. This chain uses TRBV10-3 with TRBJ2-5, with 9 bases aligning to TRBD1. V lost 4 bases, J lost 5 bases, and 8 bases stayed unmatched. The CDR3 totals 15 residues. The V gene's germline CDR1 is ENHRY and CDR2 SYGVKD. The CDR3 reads CAISGGQGRRETQYF. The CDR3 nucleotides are TGTGCCATCAGTGGGGGACAGGGCCGCCGGGAGACCCAGTACTTC.

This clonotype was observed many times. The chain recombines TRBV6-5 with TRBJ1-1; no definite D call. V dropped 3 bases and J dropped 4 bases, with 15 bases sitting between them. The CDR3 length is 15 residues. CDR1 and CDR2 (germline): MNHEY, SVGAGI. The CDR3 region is CASSYHRAGSTEAFF. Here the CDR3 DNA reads TGTGCCAGCAGTTATCATCGTGCCGGATCCACTGAAGCTTTCTTT.

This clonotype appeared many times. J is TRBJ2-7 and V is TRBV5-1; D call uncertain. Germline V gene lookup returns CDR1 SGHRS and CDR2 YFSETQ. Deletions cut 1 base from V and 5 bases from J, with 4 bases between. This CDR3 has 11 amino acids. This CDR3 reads CASSLTDEQYF. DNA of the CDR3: TGCGCCAGCAGCTTGACAGACGAGCAGTACTTC.